Below, 28 T cell receptor beta chains from the same sample are listed, as sequenced in a study of spatial heterogeneity in lung cancer. TCRdb re-derived calls from the 5' RACE reads in MiXCR, one entry per CDR3 protein. This sample carries tens of thousands of distinct CDR3 sequences, 4% to 6% of them seen once, and the ten largest clones take 29%. Specified time point: sample taken at primary tumor resection. In each case, whole RNA from tumor, nontumor lung or frozen PBMC was sequenced unsorted. The sample was PBMCs, taken at surgery. The source of these receptors is a female donor with early-stage non-small cell lung cancer.

This clonotype was seen at least ten times. The V call is TRBV27, the J call TRBJ1-2; D ambiguous. Trimming took 4 bases from V and 2 from J, leaving 14 bases between them. Germline-derived CDR1 and CDR2 are MNHEY and SMNVEV (reference sequence). The length of the CDR3 is 15 residues. In DNA form, the CDR3 reads TGTGCCAGCAGTTCCCAGGTTAGGGCAAACTATGGCTACACCTTC. Residues: CASSSQVRANYGYTF.

In DNA form, the CDR3 reads TGCAGTGCTAGAGACCCACTAGCGGGAGGGTACAATGAGCAGTTCTTC. Encoded protein: CSARDPLAGGYNEQFF. The V gene is TRBV20-1, the J gene TRBJ2-1; 13 bases are shared with TRBD2. Germline trimming cut 0 bases from V and 4 bases from J; bases unmatched to any gene: 3. Germline CDR1 DFQATT, CDR2 SNEGSKA (reference sequence). The CDR3 loop spans 16 amino acids.

The chain carries TRBV6-5 and TRBJ1-5; TRBD1 aligns across 8 bases. V gave up 6 bases and J gave up 0 bases; unmatched junction bases: 4. Germline V gene sequence: CDR1 MNHEY, CDR2 SVGAGI. The CDR3 loop spans 15 amino acids. The CDR3 coding sequence is TGTGCCAGCAGACCAGGGGGCCTTAGCAATCAGCCCCAGCATTTT. Translated: CASRPGGLSNQPQHF.

This clonotype has at least ten counts. The chain joins TRBV11-2 to TRBJ2-1; D unresolved. Looked up from germline, CDR1 is SGHAT and CDR2 is FQNNGV. Trimming stripped 2 bases from V and 5 bases from J, with 10 bases between. The CDR3 is made up of 14 amino acids. For the CDR3, the DNA is TGTGCCAGCAGCTTAAGGGCCGAAGACAATGAGCAGTTCTTC. Amino acid sequence: CASSLRAEDNEQFF.

This clonotype was found many times. The chain employs TRBV20-1 and TRBJ1-1; D is unclear. Germline V gene data show CDR1 as DFQATT and CDR2 as SNEGSKA (reference sequence). CDR3 length equals 10 residues. The DNA of the CDR3 is TGCGTAAGTCCTCGGCAGGAAGCTTTCTTT. Amino acid sequence: CVSPRQEAFF.

This clonotype has ten or more counts. The V call is TRBV7-2, the J call TRBJ1-3; D unresolved. Looked up from germline, CDR1 is SGHTA and CDR2 is FQGNSA. The CDR3 extends over 15 amino acids. V was trimmed by 7 bases and J by 1 base, leaving 14 bases between them. The CDR3 protein is CASTWKEGSGNTIYF. In nucleotides, the CDR3 is TGTGCCAGCACGTGGAAGGAGGGTTCTGGAAACACCATATATTTT.

This clonotype was picked up many times. This chain joins TRBV5-1 and TRBJ1-1; tentative D call: TRBD1 (6 bases). V was shortened by 7 bases and J by 0 bases, with 13 bases between the two germline ends. Germline lookup yields CDR1 SGHRS and CDR2 YFSETQ. The CDR3 has 14 amino acids. CDR3 DNA: TGCGCCAGCGGCCAGGACAGCTTGAACACTGAAGCTTTCTTT. Translating gives CASGQDSLNTEAFF.

This clonotype was observed at least ten times. The chain joins TRBV4-1 to TRBJ2-7, with 7 bases fitting TRBD1. Trimming removed 5 bases from V and 1 base from J; junction bases left unmatched: 2. Germline assignment: CDR1 MGHRA and CDR2 YSYEKL. CDR3 size: 13 residues. CDR3: CASSDRVSYEQYF. Here the CDR3 DNA reads TGCGCCAGCAGCGACAGGGTTTCCTACGAGCAGTACTTC.

The chain uses TRBV20-1 and TRBJ2-7; 10 bases are shared with TRBD1. CDR3 length equals 13 residues. The germline CDR1 and CDR2 sequences are DFQATT and SNEGSKA (reference sequence). With 5 bases clipped from V and 3 bases from J, the junction kept 4 bases outside the gene matches. CDR3 DNA sequence: TGCAGTGCTGCCCGGGACAGGGGCTACGAGCAGTACTTC. Translating it yields CSAARDRGYEQYF.

This clonotype occurred many times. The rearrangement joins TRBV24-1 to TRBJ2-1, with D perhaps matching TRBD2 (6 bases). Germline V gives CDR1 KGHDR, CDR2 SFDVKD. Between the trimmed V and J ends, which lost 0 bases and 5 bases, there was a span of 22 bases. The CDR3 has 19 residues. The CDR3 loop is CATSDLPAGGLRGDNEQFF. CDR3 bases: TGTGCCACCAGTGATTTGCCTGCTGGTGGACTACGTGGGGACAATGAGCAGTTCTTC.

This clonotype was counted between two and nine times. The CDR3 region is CASSLTSGLSYEQYF. CDR3 in DNA: TGTGCCAGCAGCTTAACTAGCGGCCTTTCCTACGAGCAGTACTTC. This chain links TRBV7-2 with TRBJ2-7; 8 bases agree with TRBD2. This CDR3 spans 15 amino acids. Trimming removed 2 bases from V and 1 base from J; junction bases left unmatched: 4. Per the germline V gene, CDR1 is SGHTA and CDR2 is FQGNSA. The whole variable domain, remainder taken from reference TRBV7-2 and TRBJ2-7, is GAGVSQSPSNKVTEKGKDVELRCDPISGHTALYWYRQSLGQGLEFLIYFQGNSAPDKSGLPSDRFSAERTGGSVSTLTIQRTQQEDSAVYLCASSLTSGLSYEQYFGPGTRLTVT.

V is TRBV20-1 and J is TRBJ1-1, with D uncertain. The V gene's germline CDR1 is DFQATT and CDR2 SNEGSKA (reference sequence). V was shortened by 1 base and J by 6 bases, with 15 bases between the two germline ends. The CDR3 loop spans 14 amino acids. The CDR3 bases are TGCAGTGCTAGAGCACACCAGAAGGAGGCTGAAGCTTTCTTT. Amino acids: CSARAHQKEAEAFF.

Ten or more counts support this clonotype. The rearrangement joins TRBV5-5 to TRBJ1-5; D gene uncertain. CDR3 size: 13 residues. Germline V gene sequence: CDR1 SGHKS, CDR2 YYEKEE (reference sequence). V shed 4 bases and J shed 3 bases, with 8 bases lying between them. The CDR3 nucleotides read TGTGCCAGCAGCCCCCTCCCCAATCAGCCCCAGCATTTT. Translated, it gives CASSPLPNQPQHF.

Ten or more counts support this clonotype. V is TRBV16 and J is TRBJ1-5; no reliable D call. V was trimmed by 3 bases and J by 3 bases, leaving 9 bases between them. Looked up from germline, CDR1 is KGHSY and CDR2 is FQNENV. The CDR3 loop spans 14 amino acids. Here the CDR3 DNA reads TGTGCCAGCAGCCATGGGCAGTCCAATCAGCCCCAGCATTTT. Protein: CASSHGQSNQPQHF.

The sample holds many counts of this clonotype. The chain recombines TRBV7-9 with TRBJ2-7, with 9 bases identical to TRBD1. The length of the CDR3 is 15 residues. In germline, CDR1 is SEHNR, CDR2 FQNEAQ (reference sequence). V gave up 5 bases and J gave up 9 bases; unmatched junction bases: 14. Here the CDR3 DNA reads TGTGCCAGCAGCCAGCGCGGGACAGGGAGGTTTGCGCAGTACTTC. Amino acid sequence: CASSQRGTGRFAQYF.

The chain employs TRBV20-1 and TRBJ2-7, with D possibly TRBD2 on 6 matching bases. Germline V gene lookup returns CDR1 DFQATT and CDR2 SNEGSKA (reference sequence). This CDR3 is 13 amino acids long. V was cut by 6 bases and J by 4 bases, with 16 bases left in between. The CDR3 nucleotides read TGCAGTGCCAGACTAGTCGGGGCGTACGAGCAGTACTTC. Its protein is CSARLVGAYEQYF.

This clonotype came up many times. This sequence joins TRBV12-3 or TRBV12-4 and TRBJ2-2, with TRBD2 matching 7 bases. With V trimmed by 6 bases and J by 5 bases, 6 bases remained unmatched. The CDR3 length is 14 residues. CDR3 amino acids: CASRPMGGTGELFF. The CDR3 region has the DNA TGTGCCAGCAGACCAATGGGGGGGACCGGGGAGCTGTTTTTT.

This clonotype is medium-sized within its sample. This rearrangement joins TRBV12-3 or TRBV12-4 to TRBJ2-5, with 8 bases matching TRBD1. The trim removed 5 bases at V and 2 bases at J, leaving 4 bases unmatched. This CDR3 region has 14 residues. In DNA, the CDR3 is TGTGCCAGCAGTCTCGACAGGGGTCAAGAGACCCAGTACTTC. Residues: CASSLDRGQETQYF.

This clonotype was counted ten times or more. The chain employs TRBV20-1 and TRBJ1-5, with D unclear. The CDR3 runs 13 residues. Per the germline V gene, CDR1 is DFQATT and CDR2 is SNEGSKA (reference sequence). V dropped 4 bases and J dropped 5 bases, with 12 bases sitting between them. Here the CDR3 reads CSATPDIYQPQHF. CDR3 in DNA: TGCAGTGCTACTCCCGACATCTATCAGCCCCAGCATTTT.

This clonotype has a count of ten or more. V is TRBV7-2 and J is TRBJ1-1, with D tentatively TRBD1 (6 bases). CDR1 and CDR2 (germline): SGHTA, FQGNSA. Trimming pared 6 bases from V and 5 bases from J, leaving 19 bases between. CDR3 length equals 15 residues. As DNA, the CDR3 is TGTGCCAGCAGACCCACGACAGGAGGTAGTACTGAAGCTTTCTTT. Translating gives CASRPTTGGSTEAFF.

This clonotype was observed at least ten times. The chain couples TRBV7-2 to TRBJ2-4; the D is unclear. The CDR3 totals 13 residues. V lost 3 bases and J 13 bases, leaving 16 bases between the germline ends. Germline V lookup: CDR1 SGHTA, CDR2 FQGNSA. DNA of the CDR3: TGTGCCAGCAGCTTTGTACAGAATGAAGGACAGTACTTC. Translated, it gives CASSFVQNEGQYF.

The chain carries TRBV28 and TRBJ2-1; weak D call: TRBD2 (6 bases). The length of the CDR3 is 14 residues. The germline gives CDR1 MDHEN, CDR2 SYDVKM. Trimming shortened V by 1 base and J by 9 bases, and 13 bases separated the two germline ends. The CDR3 coding sequence is TGTGCCAGCAGTTTATCCGCTAGCGTAGGTGAGCAGTTCTTC. Protein product: CASSLSASVGEQFF.

This clonotype was seen ten or more times. The chain has TRBV4-3 and TRBJ2-1; TRBD2 is a possible D gene (6 bases). This CDR3 region has 13 residues. The ends were cut back, 3 bases at V and 8 bases at J, with 11 bases in the middle. Per germline, CDR1 LGHNA and CDR2 YSLEER. The CDR3 reads CASSHLASDEQFF. CDR3 nucleotide sequence: TGCGCCAGCAGCCACCTAGCGTCCGATGAGCAGTTCTTC.

This clonotype occurred many times. The chain combines TRBV20-1 with TRBJ2-7; 8 positions agree with TRBD2. From germline, CDR1 is DFQATT and CDR2 SNEGSKA (reference sequence). This CDR3 has 19 residues. Losses at the gene ends were 3 bases for V and 2 bases for J; bases not matched to a gene: 21. CDR3: CSASNAWGSERGPTYEQYF. In DNA form, the CDR3 reads TGCAGTGCTAGCAATGCGTGGGGAAGCGAGCGGGGGCCGACCTACGAGCAGTACTTC.

This clonotype showed up many times. The chain has TRBV20-1 and TRBJ1-5, with D tentatively TRBD1 (6 bases). The V end lost 5 bases, the J end lost 7 bases, and 18 bases lay between the germline ends. Germline assignment: CDR1 DFQATT and CDR2 SNEGSKA (reference sequence). This CDR3 has 14 amino acids. Written as DNA, the CDR3 is TGCAGTGCTGTACAGGGTGTCAATAGCCAGCCCCAGCATTTT. Protein sequence: CSAVQGVNSQPQHF.

The J gene is TRBJ2-3, the V gene TRBV6-5; 7 nucleotides line up with TRBD2. The V gene end was trimmed by 5 bases and the J gene end by 5 bases; junction bases not matched to a gene: 13. The CDR3 sequence is 16 residues long. CDR1 and CDR2 from the germline V gene are MNHEY and SVGAGI. The CDR3 sequence: CASSPPAGAGVDTQYF. CDR3 coding DNA: TGTGCCAGCAGTCCCCCTGCGGGAGCCGGTGTAGATACGCAGTATTTT.

This clonotype was detected many times. This chain links TRBV6-2 or TRBV6-3 with TRBJ1-2; 7 bases align to TRBD1. V was pared by 7 bases and J by 2 bases, with 7 bases of the junction left unmatched. CDR3 size: 14 residues. CDR1 and CDR2 (germline): MNHEY, SVGEGT. CDR3 DNA sequence: TGTGCCAGCAAGATTGACAGGGTGAACTATGGCTACACCTTC. This encodes CASKIDRVNYGYTF.

The chain couples TRBV18 to TRBJ1-1; a possible D gene is TRBD1 (6 bases). CDR1 and CDR2 from the germline V gene are KGHSH and LQKENI. The CDR3 runs 15 residues. V was cut by 0 bases and J by 1 base, with 9 bases left in between. Here the CDR3 DNA reads TGTGCCAGCTCACCACCGGGGGCCGGGAACACTGAAGCTTTCTTT. Its translation is CASSPPGAGNTEAFF. The full variable domain, with the rest looked up from reference TRBV18 and TRBJ1-1, is NAGVMQNPRHLVRRRGQEARLRCSPMKGHSHVYWYRQLPEEGLKFMVYLQKENIIDESGMPKERFSAEFPKEGPSILRIQQVVRGDSAAYFCASSPPGAGNTEAFFGQGTRLTVV.